These 16 T cell receptor beta chains were all obtained from the same sample, sequenced in a study of CD8+ T cells in alopecia areata. Treatment: oral pan-JAK inhibitor, 5-10 mg twice daily. cDNA prepared by RNA extraction and subsequent reverse transcription served as the template for sequencing. The table came from immunoSEQ multiplex PCR; TCRdb's copy has only in-frame clones and leaves some out. The table has roughly 99,000 clones, 65% to 85% seen once. The source was CD8+ T cells sorted from blood, collected at week 24, from a patient treated with tofacitinib. The receptors here all came from a human donor with alopecia areata.

The chain recombines TRBV4-1 with TRBJ2-7, with 9 bases matching TRBD2. CDR3 length: 14 amino acids. V was clipped by 1 base and J by 7 bases; unmatched bases: 5. Germline V gene data show CDR1 as MGHRA and CDR2 as YSYEKL. CDR3 loop: CASSQGGGAEEQYF. The CDR3 nucleotides are TGCGCCAGCAGCCAAGGCGGGGGGGCGGAGGAGCAGTACTTC.

The chain links TRBV5-6 to TRBJ2-7; D not certain. CDR3 length: 11 residues. Trimming shortened V by 4 bases and J by 0 bases, and 2 bases separated the two germline ends. Germline-derived CDR1 and CDR2 are SGHDT and YYEEEE. The CDR3 reads CASSVSYEQYF. DNA of the CDR3: TGTGCCAGCAGCGTCTCCTACGAGCAGTACTTC.

CDR3 coding DNA: TGCAGCGTTGAAAGTGGGAACGAGGCTTCCTACGAGCAGTACTTC. It translates to CSVESGNEASYEQYF. The V call is TRBV29-1, the J call TRBJ2-7; unclear D gene. V lost 2 bases, J lost 1 base, and 15 bases lay in between. CDR1 SQVTM and CDR2 ANQGSEA come from the germline V gene. The CDR3 length is 15 residues.

V is TRBV6-5 and J is TRBJ2-7; 8 nucleotides match TRBD1. Germline CDR1 reads MNHEY; CDR2 reads SVGAGI. V shed 2 bases, J shed 4 bases, and the junction held 4 bases outside the gene matches. This CDR3 contains 14 residues. The CDR3 spells CASSYGDRGYEQYF. CDR3 DNA sequence: TGTGCCAGCAGTTACGGCGACAGGGGTTACGAGCAGTACTTC.

The chain combines TRBV14 with TRBJ1-4, with unresolved D. In germline, CDR1 is SGHDN, CDR2 FVKESK. The germline V and J ends were trimmed by 3 bases and 0 bases, with 11 bases remaining between them. CDR3 length: 16 residues. In nucleotides, the CDR3 is TGTGCCAGCAGCCATTACGAAGTTGCAACTAATGAAAAACTGTTTTTT. This sequence encodes CASSHYEVATNEKLFF.

V usage is TRBV5-4 and J usage is TRBJ2-1, with a weak D call TRBD2 (5 bases). This CDR3 contains 13 residues. Germline V gene sequence: CDR1 SGHNT, CDR2 YYREEE (reference sequence). Trimming left V 3 bases short and J 8 bases short, with 12 bases between. Here the CDR3 reads CASSWVPRDEQFF. The CDR3 DNA is TGTGCCAGCAGCTGGGTCCCGAGGGATGAGCAGTTCTTC. The entire variable domain, with the rest obtained from reference TRBV5-4 and TRBJ2-1, is as follows: ETGVTQSPTHLIKTRGQQVTLRCSSQSGHNTVSWYQQALGQGPQFIFQYYREEENGRGNFPPRFSGLQFPNYSSELNVNALELDDSALYLCASSWVPRDEQFFGPGTRLTVL.

V usage is TRBV30 and J usage is TRBJ2-3; D unresolved. The CDR3 covers 14 residues. V lost 5 bases and J 0 bases, leaving 12 bases between the germline ends. Per the germline V gene, CDR1 is GTSNPN and CDR2 is SVGIG (reference sequence). The CDR3 loop is CAWGRLLSTDTQYF. As DNA, the CDR3 is TGTGCCTGGGGACGGCTCCTTAGCACAGATACGCAGTATTTT. The entire variable domain, with the rest obtained from reference TRBV30 and TRBJ2-3, is as follows: SQTIHQWPATLVQPVGSPLSLECTVEGTSNPNLYWYRQAAGRGLQLLFYSVGIGQISSEVPQNLSASRPQDRQFILSSKKLLLSDSGFYLCAWGRLLSTDTQYFGPGTRLTVL.

This clone appeared once. The chain has TRBV11-3 and TRBJ2-7; TRBD2 matches 11 bases. The CDR3 covers 16 residues. Germline CDR1 and CDR2: SGHNT and YENEEA. V was pared by 1 base and J by 3 bases, with 5 bases of the junction left unmatched. CDR3 nucleotide sequence: TGTGCCAGCAGCTTAGGGTTGACTAGCGGGAACTACGAGCAGTACTTC. Protein sequence: CASSLGLTSGNYEQYF.

The rearrangement uses TRBV9 and TRBJ1-1; 8 positions match TRBD1. V was pared by 2 bases and J by 4 bases, with 4 bases of the junction left unmatched. The germline V gene has CDR1 SGDLS and CDR2 YYNGEE. CDR3 length: 14 amino acids. CDR3 bases: TGTGCCAGCAGCGTGGACAGGGTGGGCACTGAAGCTTTCTTT. Protein: CASSVDRVGTEAFF.

In its sample, this clone was seen a few times. The CDR3 DNA reads TGTGCCAGCAGCCTTTGGGGACAGGGGGCGAGTAATGAGCAGTTCTTC. As protein: CASSLWGQGASNEQFF. This sequence joins TRBV7-9 and TRBJ2-1; 12 bases are shared with TRBD1. Germline V gene data show CDR1 as SEHNR and CDR2 as FQNEAQ (reference sequence). Trimming removed 5 bases from V and 7 bases from J; junction bases left unmatched: 9. The CDR3 totals 16 residues.

With regard to this clone: At one end the junction does not follow the germline gene, possibly because of a read error. J is TRBJ2-5 and V is TRBV7-9, with D possibly TRBD1 on 6 matching bases. The length of the CDR3 is 15 residues. The germline V gene encodes CDR1 SEHNR and CDR2 FQNEAQ (reference sequence). This CDR3 is CASSLAGTTTGGADF. CDR3 in DNA: TGTGCCAGCAGCTTAGCTGGGACAACCACGGGTGGAGCGGACTTC.

This rearrangement joins TRBV5-4 to TRBJ2-3; TRBD2 matches at 14 bases. Germline CDR1 reads SGHNT; CDR2 reads YYREEE (reference sequence). The J segment lost 3 bases and the V segment lost 4 bases, leaving 10 bases of the junction unmatched. CDR3 length: 18 amino acids. The CDR3 spells CASSPATSGGAKTDTQYF. The CDR3 DNA follows: TGTGCCAGCAGCCCGGCGACTAGCGGGGGGGCTAAGACAGATACGCAGTATTTT.

This clone came up once. This rearrangement joins TRBV18 to TRBJ1-2; perhaps TRBD1 as D (5 bases). The V end was cut by 2 bases, the J end by 6 bases, with 7 bases between. The CDR3 totals 12 residues. Germline values: CDR1 KGHSH, CDR2 LQKENI. CDR3 sequence: CASSPGGDGYTF. The CDR3 nucleotides read TGTGCCAGCTCACCAGGGGGTGATGGCTACACCTTC. Full variable domain (outside the CDR3, taken from reference TRBV18 and TRBJ1-2): NAGVMQNPRHLVRRRGQEARLRCSPMKGHSHVYWYRQLPEEGLKFMVYLQKENIIDESGMPKERFSAEFPKEGPSILRIQQVVRGDSAAYFCASSPGGDGYTFGSGTRLTVV.

The chain employs TRBV5-6 and TRBJ2-4; no reliable D call. V was trimmed by 2 bases and J by 3 bases, leaving 9 bases between them. The CDR3 length is 14 residues. Germline V lookup: CDR1 SGHDT, CDR2 YYEEEE. CDR3 residues: CASSFNIGKNIQYF. The CDR3, as DNA: TGTGCCAGCAGCTTTAACATAGGCAAAAACATTCAGTACTTC. The full variable domain, with the rest looked up from reference TRBV5-6 and TRBJ2-4, is DAGVTQSPTHLIKTRGQQVTLRCSPKSGHDTVSWYQQALGQGPQFIFQYYEEEERQRGNFPDRFSGHQFPNYSSELNVNALLLGDSALYLCASSFNIGKNIQYFGAGTRLSVL.

The genes are TRBV15 and TRBJ1-4; D unclear. Germline V gives CDR1 LNHNV, CDR2 YYDKDF (reference sequence). The germline V and J ends were trimmed by 2 bases and 1 base, with 8 bases remaining between them. The CDR3 runs to 15 residues. CDR3 residues: CATSRRVVTNEKLFF. In DNA form, the CDR3 reads TGTGCCACCAGCAGACGCGTGGTAACTAATGAAAAACTGTTTTTT.

The chain uses TRBV27 and TRBJ2-4, with D possibly TRBD2 on 7 matching bases. V lost 5 bases to trimming and J lost 1 base, with 9 bases between them. Germline V CDR1 and CDR2: MNHEY, SMNVEV (reference sequence). This CDR3 has 14 amino acids. The CDR3 DNA follows: TGTGCCAGCAGTGCGGGGGCGGCCAAAAACATTCAGTACTTC. This codes for CASSAGAAKNIQYF.